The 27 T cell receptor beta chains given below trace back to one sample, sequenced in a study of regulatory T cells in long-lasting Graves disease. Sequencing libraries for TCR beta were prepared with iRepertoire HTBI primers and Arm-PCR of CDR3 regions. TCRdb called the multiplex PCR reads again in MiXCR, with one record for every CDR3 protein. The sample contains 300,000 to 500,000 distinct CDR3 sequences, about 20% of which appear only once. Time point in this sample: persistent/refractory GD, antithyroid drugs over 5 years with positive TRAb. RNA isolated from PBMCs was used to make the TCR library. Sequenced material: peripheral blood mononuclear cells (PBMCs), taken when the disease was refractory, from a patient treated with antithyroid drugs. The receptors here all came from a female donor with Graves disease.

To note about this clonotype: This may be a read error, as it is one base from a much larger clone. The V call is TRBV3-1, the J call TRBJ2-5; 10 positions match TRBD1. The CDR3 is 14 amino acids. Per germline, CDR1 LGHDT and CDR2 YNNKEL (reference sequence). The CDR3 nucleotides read TGTGGCAGCAGCTTCGGGACAGGGGAAGAGACCCAGTACTTC. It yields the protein CGSSFGTGEETQYF.

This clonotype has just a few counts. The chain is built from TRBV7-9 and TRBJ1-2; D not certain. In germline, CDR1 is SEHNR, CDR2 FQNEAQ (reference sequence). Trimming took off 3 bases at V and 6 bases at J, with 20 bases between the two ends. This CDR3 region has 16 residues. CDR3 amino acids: CASSLGGREPVHGYTF. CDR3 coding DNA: TGTGCCAGCAGCTTGGGAGGGCGGGAGCCGGTTCATGGCTACACCTTC.

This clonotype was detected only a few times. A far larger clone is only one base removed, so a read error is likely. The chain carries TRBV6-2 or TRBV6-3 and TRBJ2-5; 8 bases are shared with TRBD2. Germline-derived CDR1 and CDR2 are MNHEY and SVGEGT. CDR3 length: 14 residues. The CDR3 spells CTSSTGGYQETQYF. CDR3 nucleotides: TGTACCAGCAGTACGGGGGGGTACCAAGAGACCCAGTACTTC.

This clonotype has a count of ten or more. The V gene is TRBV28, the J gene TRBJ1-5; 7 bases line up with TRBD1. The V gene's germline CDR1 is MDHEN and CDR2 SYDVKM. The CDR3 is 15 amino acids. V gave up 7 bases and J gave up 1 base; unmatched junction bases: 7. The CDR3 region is CASTNPGGSNQPQHF. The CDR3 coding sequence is TGTGCCAGCACCAACCCAGGGGGGAGCAATCAGCCCCAGCATTTT.

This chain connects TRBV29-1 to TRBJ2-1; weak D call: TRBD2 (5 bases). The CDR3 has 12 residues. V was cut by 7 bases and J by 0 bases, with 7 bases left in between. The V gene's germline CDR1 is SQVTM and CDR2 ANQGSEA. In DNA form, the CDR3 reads TGCAGCGCTGGACTCTCCTACAATGAGCAGTTCTTC. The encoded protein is CSAGLSYNEQFF.

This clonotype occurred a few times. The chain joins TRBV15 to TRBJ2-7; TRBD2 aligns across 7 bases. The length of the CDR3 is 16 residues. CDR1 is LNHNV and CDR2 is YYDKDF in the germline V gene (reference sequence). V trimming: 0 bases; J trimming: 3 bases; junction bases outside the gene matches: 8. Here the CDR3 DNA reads TGTGCCACCAGCAGAGATAGGGCTAGCGGCCTCTACGAGCAGTACTTC. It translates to CATSRDRASGLYEQYF.

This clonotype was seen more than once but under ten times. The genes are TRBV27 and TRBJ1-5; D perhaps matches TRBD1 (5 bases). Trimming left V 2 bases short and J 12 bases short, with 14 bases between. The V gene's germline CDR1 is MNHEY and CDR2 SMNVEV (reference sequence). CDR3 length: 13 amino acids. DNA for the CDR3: TGTGCCAGCAGTTTAGGAGGGCTGGGGCTCCAGCATTTT. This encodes CASSLGGLGLQHF.

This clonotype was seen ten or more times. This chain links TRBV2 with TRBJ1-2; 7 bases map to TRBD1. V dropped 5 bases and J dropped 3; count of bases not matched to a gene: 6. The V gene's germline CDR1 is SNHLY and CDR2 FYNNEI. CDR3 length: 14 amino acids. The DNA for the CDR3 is TGTGCCAGCAGTCCCCTTACAGGGGACTATGGCTACACCTTC. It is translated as CASSPLTGDYGYTF.

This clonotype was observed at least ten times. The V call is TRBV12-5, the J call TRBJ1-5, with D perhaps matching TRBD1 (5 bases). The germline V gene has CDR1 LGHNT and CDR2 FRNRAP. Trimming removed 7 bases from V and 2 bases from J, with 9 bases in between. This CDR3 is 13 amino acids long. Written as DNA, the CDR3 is TGTGCTAGTGCAAGGGGAGGCAATCAGCCCCAGCATTTT. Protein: CASARGGNQPQHF.

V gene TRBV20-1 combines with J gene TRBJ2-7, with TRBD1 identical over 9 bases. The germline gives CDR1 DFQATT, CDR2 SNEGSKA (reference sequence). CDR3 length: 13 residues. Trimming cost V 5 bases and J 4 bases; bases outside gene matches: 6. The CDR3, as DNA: TGCAGTGCTCGACAGGGGGTGCTTTACGAGCAGTACTTC. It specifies CSARQGVLYEQYF.

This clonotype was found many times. The CDR3 reads CASSPRDSPTDTQYF. The CDR3, as DNA: TGTGCCAGCAGCCCCCGGGACTCTCCCACAGATACGCAGTATTTT. V gene TRBV3-1 combines with J gene TRBJ2-3, with D tentatively TRBD2 (6 bases). Trimming cost V 4 bases and J 2 bases, with 13 bases left between them. The CDR3 has 15 residues. Germline lookup yields CDR1 LGHDT and CDR2 YNNKEL (reference sequence).

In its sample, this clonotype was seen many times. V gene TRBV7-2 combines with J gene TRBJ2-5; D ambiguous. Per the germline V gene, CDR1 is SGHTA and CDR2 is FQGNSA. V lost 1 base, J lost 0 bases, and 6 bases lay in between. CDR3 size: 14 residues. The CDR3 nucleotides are TGTGCCAGCAGCTTAGTCCCGGACCAAGAGACCCAGTACTTC. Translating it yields CASSLVPDQETQYF.

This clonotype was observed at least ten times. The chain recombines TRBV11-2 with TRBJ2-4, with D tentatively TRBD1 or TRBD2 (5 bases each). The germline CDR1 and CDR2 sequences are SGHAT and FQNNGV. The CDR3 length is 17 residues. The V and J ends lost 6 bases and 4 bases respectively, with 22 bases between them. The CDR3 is CASRIPFRGTDKNIQYF. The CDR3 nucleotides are TGTGCCAGCAGAATCCCATTTCGAGGGACGGATAAAAACATTCAGTACTTC.

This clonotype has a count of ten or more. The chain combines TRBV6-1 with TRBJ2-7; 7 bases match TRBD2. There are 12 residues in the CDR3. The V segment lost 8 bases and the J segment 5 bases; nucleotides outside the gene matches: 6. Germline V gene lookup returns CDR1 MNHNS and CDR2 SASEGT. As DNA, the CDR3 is TGTGCCAGCCGCGCGGGAGTTAACGAGCAGTACTTC. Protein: CASRAGVNEQYF.

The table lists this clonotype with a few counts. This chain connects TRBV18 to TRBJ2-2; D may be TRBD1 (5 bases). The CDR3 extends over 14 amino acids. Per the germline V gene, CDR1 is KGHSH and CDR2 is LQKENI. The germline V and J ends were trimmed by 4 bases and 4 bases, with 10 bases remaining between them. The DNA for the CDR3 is TGTGCCAGCTCACAAGACAGTATCACCGGGGAGCTGTTTTTT. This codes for CASSQDSITGELFF.

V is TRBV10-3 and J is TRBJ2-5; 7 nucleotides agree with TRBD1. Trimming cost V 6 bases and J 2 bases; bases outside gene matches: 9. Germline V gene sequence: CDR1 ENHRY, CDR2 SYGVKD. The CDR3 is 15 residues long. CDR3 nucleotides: TGTGCCATCAGCGAAGACAGGGCACCTCAAGAGACCCAGTACTTC. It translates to CAISEDRAPQETQYF.

CDR3 in DNA: TGTGCCAGCAGCTTATCTACAGGGGGCGCCTCCTACGAGCAGTACTTC. Translated: CASSLSTGGASYEQYF. V usage is TRBV7-9 and J usage is TRBJ2-7; TRBD1 matches 9 bases. The CDR3 extends over 16 amino acids. Germline loops: CDR1 SEHNR, CDR2 FQNEAQ (reference sequence). The V gene end was trimmed by 2 bases and the J gene end by 0 bases; junction bases not matched to a gene: 5.

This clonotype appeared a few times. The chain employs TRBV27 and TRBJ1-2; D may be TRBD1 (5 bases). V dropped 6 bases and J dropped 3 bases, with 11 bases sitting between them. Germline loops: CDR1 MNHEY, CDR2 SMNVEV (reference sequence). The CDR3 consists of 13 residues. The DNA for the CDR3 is TGTGCCAGCAGCTTCAGGGACTACTATGGCTACACCTTC. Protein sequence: CASSFRDYYGYTF.

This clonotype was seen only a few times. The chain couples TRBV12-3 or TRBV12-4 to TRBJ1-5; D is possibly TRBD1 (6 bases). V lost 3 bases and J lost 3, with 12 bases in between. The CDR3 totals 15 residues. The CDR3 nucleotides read TGTGCCAGCAGTTTGAGTGGGGGGCACAATCAGCCCCAGCATTTT. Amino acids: CASSLSGGHNQPQHF.

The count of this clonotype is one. DNA for the CDR3: TGTGCCAGCAGCGTCACCGGGAGTATTTACGAGCAGTACTTC. Translation gives CASSVTGSIYEQYF. The chain employs TRBV9 and TRBJ2-7; possibly TRBD2 for D (6 bases). This CDR3 region has 14 residues. Germline lookup yields CDR1 SGDLS and CDR2 YYNGEE. The V end lost 2 bases, the J end lost 4 bases, and 13 bases lay between the germline ends. Full variable domain (remainder filled in from reference TRBV9 and TRBJ2-7): DSGVTQTPKHLITATGQRVTLRCSPRSGDLSVYWYQQSLDQGLQFLIQYYNGEERAKGNILERFSAQQFPDLHSELNLSSLELGDSALYFCASSVTGSIYEQYFGPGTRLTVT.

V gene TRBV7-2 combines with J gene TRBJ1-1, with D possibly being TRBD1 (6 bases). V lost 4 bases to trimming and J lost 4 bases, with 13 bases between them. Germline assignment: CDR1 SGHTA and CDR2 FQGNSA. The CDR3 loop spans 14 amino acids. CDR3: CASSSIKGGTEAFF. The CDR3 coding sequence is TGTGCCAGCAGCTCTATCAAAGGGGGCACTGAAGCTTTCTTT.

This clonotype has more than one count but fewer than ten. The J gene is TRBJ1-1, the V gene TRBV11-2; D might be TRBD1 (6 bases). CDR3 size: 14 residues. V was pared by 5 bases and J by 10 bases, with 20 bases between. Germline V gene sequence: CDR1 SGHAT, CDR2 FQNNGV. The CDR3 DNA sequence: TGTGCCAGCAGCACAGGATGGACAGTGGCCGGAGCTTTCTTT. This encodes CASSTGWTVAGAFF.

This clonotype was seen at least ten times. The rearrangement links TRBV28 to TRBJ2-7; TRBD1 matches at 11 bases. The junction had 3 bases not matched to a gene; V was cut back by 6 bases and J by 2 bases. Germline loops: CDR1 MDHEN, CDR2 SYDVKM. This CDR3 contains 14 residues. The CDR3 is CASRGTGGTYEQYF. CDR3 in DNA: TGTGCCAGCAGGGGGACAGGGGGGACCTACGAGCAGTACTTC.

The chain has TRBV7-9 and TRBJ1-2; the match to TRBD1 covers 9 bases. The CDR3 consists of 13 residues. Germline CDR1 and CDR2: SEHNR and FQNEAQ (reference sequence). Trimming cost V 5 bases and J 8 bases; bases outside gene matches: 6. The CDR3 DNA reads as TGTGCCAGCAGCCAACAGGGGGCGAGGGGCTACACCTTC. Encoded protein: CASSQQGARGYTF.

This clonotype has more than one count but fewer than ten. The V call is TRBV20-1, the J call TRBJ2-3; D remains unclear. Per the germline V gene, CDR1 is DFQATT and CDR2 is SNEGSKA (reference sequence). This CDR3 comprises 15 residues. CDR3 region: CSVNSVVGSTDTQYF. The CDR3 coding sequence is TGCAGCGTTAACTCAGTTGTGGGGAGCACAGATACGCAGTATTTT.

This CDR3 is CAWSLVAGGSEAFF. Written as DNA, the CDR3 is TGTGCCTGGAGTTTGGTGGCAGGTGGATCTGAAGCTTTCTTT. This chain uses TRBV30 with TRBJ1-1; D gene unclear. V shed 2 bases and J shed 6 bases, with 16 bases lying between them. Germline assignment: CDR1 GTSNPN and CDR2 SVGIG (reference sequence). This CDR3 is 14 amino acids long.

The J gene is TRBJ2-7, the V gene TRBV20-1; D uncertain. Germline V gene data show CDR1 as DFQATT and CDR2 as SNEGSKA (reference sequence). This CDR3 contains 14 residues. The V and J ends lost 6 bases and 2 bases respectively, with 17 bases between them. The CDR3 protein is CSATGAALPYEQYF. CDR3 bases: TGCAGTGCCACCGGTGCCGCGCTCCCCTACGAGCAGTACTTC.